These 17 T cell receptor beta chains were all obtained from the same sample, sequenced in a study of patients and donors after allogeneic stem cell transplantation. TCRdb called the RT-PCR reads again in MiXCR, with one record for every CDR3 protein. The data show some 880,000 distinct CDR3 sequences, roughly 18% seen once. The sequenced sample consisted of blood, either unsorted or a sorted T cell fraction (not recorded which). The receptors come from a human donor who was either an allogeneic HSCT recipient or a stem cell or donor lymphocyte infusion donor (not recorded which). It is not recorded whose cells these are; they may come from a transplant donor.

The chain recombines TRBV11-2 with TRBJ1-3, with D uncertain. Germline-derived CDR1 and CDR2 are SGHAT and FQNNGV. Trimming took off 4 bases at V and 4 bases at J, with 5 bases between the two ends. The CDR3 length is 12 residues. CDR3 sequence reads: CASSSNGNTIYF. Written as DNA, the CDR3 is TGTGCCAGCAGCTCGAACGGAAACACCATATATTTT.

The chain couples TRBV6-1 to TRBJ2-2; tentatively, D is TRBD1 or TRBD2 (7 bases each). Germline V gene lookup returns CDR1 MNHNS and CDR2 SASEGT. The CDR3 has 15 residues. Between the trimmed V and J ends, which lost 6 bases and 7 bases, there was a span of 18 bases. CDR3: CASSLQGGGHGELFF. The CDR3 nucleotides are TGTGCCAGCAGCCTTCAGGGAGGGGGCCACGGGGAGCTGTTTTTT.

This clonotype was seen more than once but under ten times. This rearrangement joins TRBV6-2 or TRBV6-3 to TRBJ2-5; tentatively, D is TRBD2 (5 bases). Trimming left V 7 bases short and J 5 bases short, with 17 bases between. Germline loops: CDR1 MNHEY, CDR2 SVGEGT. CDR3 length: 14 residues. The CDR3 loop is CASIYYPGSETQYF. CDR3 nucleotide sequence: TGTGCCAGCATCTACTACCCTGGGAGCGAGACCCAGTACTTC.

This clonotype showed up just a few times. The CDR3 nucleotides are TGTGCCAGCAGCTTAGTCAAGTATGGGTTCCATGGTGAGCAGTTCTTC. This translates into CASSLVKYGFHGEQFF. The gene calls are TRBV7-2 and TRBJ2-1; the D is unclear. V gave up 1 base and J gave up 9 bases, with 19 bases separating them. Looked up from germline, CDR1 is SGHTA and CDR2 is FQGNSA. CDR3 length: 16 residues.

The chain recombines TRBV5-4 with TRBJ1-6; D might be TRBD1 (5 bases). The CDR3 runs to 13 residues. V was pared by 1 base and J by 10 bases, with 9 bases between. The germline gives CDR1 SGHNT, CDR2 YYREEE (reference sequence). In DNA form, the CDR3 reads TGTGCCAGCAGCTTGCGGTCAGGGTCACCCCTCCACTTT. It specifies CASSLRSGSPLHF.

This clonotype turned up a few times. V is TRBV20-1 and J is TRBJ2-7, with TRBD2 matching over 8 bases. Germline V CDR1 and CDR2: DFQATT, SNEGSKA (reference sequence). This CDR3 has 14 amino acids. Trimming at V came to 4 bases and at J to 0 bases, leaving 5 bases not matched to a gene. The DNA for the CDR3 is TGCAGTGCTATAGCGGGGAAGGGCTCCTACGAGCAGTACTTC. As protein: CSAIAGKGSYEQYF.

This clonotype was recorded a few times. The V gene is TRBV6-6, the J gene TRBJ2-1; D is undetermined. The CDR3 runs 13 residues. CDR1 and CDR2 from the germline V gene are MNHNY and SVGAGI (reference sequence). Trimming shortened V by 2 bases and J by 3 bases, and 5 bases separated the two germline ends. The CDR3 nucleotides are TGTGCCAGCAGTTACGCTAGCTACAATGAGCAGTTCTTC. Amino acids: CASSYASYNEQFF.

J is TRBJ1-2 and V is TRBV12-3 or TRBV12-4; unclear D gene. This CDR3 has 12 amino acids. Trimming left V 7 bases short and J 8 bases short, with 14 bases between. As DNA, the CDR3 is TGTGCCAGCACCCTACGGTTGGACGGCTACACCTTC. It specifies CASTLRLDGYTF.

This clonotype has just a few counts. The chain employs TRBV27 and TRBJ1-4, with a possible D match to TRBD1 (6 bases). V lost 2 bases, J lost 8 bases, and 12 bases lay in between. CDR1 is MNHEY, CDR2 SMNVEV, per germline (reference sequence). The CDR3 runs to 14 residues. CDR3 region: CASSLVQGREKLFF. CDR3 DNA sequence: TGTGCCAGCAGTTTAGTCCAGGGGAGAGAAAAACTGTTTTTT.

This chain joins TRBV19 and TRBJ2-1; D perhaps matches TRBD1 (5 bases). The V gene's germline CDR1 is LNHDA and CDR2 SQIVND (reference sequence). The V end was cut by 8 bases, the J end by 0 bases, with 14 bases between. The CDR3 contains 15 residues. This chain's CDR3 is CASASDTASYNEQFF. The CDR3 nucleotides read TGTGCCAGTGCTTCGGACACGGCCTCCTACAATGAGCAGTTCTTC.

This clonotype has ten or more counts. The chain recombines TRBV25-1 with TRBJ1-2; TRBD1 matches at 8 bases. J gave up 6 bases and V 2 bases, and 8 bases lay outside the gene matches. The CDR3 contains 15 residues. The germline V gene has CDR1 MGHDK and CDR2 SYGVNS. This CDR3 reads CASSEPGQGRNGYTF. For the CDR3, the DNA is TGTGCCAGCAGTGAACCCGGACAGGGCCGGAATGGCTACACCTTC.

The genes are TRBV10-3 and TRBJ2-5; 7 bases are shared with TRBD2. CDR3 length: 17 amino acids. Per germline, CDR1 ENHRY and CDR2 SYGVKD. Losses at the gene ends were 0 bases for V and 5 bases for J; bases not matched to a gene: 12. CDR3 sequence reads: CAISESWLADPRETQYF. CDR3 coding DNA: TGTGCCATCAGTGAGTCGTGGCTAGCGGACCCCAGGGAGACCCAGTACTTC.

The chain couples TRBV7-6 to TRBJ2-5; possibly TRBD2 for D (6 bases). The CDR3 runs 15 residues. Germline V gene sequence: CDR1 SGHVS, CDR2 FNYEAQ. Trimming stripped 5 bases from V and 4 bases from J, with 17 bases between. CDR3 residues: CASSLSPGLSETQYF. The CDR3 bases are TGTGCCAGCAGCCTTTCTCCGGGACTCTCAGAGACCCAGTACTTC.

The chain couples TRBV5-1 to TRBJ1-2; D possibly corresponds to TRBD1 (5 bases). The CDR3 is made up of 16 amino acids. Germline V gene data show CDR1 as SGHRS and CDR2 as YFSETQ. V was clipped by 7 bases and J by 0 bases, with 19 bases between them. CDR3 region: CASRPATGTPNYGYTF. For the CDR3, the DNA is TGCGCCAGCCGCCCAGCTACAGGAACCCCTAACTATGGCTACACCTTC.

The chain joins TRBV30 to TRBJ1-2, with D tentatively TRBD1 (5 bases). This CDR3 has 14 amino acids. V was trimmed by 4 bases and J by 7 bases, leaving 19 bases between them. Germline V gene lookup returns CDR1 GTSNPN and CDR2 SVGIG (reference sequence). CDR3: CAWTQWGGTGGYTF. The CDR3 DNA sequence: TGTGCCTGGACGCAGTGGGGGGGAACTGGTGGCTACACCTTC.

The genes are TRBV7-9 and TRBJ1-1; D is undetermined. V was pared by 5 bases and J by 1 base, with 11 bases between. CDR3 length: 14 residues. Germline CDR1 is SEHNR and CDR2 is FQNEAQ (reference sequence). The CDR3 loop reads CASSPWRPNTEAFF. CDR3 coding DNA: TGTGCCAGCAGCCCCTGGCGGCCGAACACTGAAGCTTTCTTT.

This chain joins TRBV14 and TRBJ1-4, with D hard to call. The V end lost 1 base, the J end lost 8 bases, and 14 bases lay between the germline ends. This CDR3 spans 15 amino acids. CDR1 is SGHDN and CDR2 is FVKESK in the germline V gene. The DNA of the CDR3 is TGTGCCAGCAGCCAAGTATCCAATCTGCGGGAAAAACTGTTTTTT. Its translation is CASSQVSNLREKLFF.